This T cell receptor (beta chain) was sequenced during a study of tumor-infiltrating lymphocytes in localized non-small cell lung cancer. Assay: immunoSEQ multiplex PCR; the TCRdb copy retains only in-frame clones and omits some. The table has some 13,000 clones, 70% to 75% seen once; the top ten hold around 15%. This clone has only one observation. This clonotype originated in a human donor with non-small cell lung cancer. The sequenced material came from uninvolved lung tissue not adjacent to the tumor.

In nucleotides, the CDR3 is TGTGCCAGCAGCCCGTACCCCATAGGAACCTACGAGCAGTACTTC. Its protein is CASSPYPIGTYEQYF. This chain uses TRBV7-2 with TRBJ2-7; D is unclear. CDR3 length equals 15 residues. The germline CDR1 and CDR2 sequences are SGHTA and FQGNSA. Trimming removed 5 bases from V and 2 bases from J, with 16 bases in between.